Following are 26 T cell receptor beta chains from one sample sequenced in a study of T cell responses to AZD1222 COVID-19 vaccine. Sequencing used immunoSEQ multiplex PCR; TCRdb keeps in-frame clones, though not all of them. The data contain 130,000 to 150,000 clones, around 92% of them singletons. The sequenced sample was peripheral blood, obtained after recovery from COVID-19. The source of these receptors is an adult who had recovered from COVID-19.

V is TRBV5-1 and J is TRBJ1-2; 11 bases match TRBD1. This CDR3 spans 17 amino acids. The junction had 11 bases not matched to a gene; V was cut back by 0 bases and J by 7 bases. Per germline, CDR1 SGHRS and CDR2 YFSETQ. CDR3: CASSLDGQGANLGGYTF. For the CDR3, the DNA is TGCGCCAGCAGCTTGGACGGACAGGGGGCGAATTTGGGTGGCTACACCTTC.

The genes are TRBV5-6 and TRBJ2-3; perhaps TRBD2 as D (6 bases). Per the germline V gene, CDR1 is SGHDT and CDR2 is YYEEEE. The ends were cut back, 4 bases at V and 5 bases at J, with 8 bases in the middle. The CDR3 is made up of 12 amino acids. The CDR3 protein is CASSRDLDTQYF. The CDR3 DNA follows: TGTGCCAGCAGCAGGGACTTAGATACGCAGTATTTT.

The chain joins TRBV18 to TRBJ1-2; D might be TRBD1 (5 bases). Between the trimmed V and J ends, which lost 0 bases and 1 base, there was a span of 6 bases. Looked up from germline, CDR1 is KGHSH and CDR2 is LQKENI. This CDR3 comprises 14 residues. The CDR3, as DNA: TGTGCCAGCTCACCACCTGGGGGTAACTATGGCTACACCTTC. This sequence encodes CASSPPGGNYGYTF.

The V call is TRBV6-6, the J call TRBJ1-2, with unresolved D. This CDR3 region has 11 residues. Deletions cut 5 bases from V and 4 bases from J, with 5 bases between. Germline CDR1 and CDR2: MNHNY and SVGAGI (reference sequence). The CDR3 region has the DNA TGTGCCAGCAGTCCCAGCTATGGCTACACCTTC. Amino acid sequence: CASSPSYGYTF.

The CDR3 is CASSLAGRTLETQYF. In nucleotides, the CDR3 is TGTGCCAGCAGTTTGGCAGGGAGGACTTTAGAGACCCAGTACTTC. V is TRBV27 and J is TRBJ2-5; a possible D gene is TRBD2 (6 bases). This CDR3 comprises 15 residues. The germline V gene has CDR1 MNHEY and CDR2 SMNVEV (reference sequence). The V gene lost 3 bases and the J gene lost 4 bases, with 15 bases spanning the gap.

CDR3 protein: CASSKPATPLGGYTF. CDR3 coding DNA: TGTGCCAGCAGCAAACCCGCTACCCCCCTCGGCGGCTACACCTTC. The V gene is TRBV21-1, the J gene TRBJ1-2. TRBV21-1 is termed a pseudogene. The length of the CDR3 is 15 residues.

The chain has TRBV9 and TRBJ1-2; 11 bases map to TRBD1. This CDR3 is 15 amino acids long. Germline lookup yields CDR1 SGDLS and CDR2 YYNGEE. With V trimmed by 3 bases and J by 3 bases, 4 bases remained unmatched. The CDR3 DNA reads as TGTGCCAGCAGCGGCGGACAGGGGGCGGACTATGGCTACACCTTC. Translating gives CASSGGQGADYGYTF.

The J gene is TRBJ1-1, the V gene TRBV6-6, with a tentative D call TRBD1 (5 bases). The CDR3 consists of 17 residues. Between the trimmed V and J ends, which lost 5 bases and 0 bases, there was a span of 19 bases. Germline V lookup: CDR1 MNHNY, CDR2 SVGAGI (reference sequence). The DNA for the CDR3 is TGTGCCAGCAGTCGCCCCCGGGGGGAGGGCATGAACACTGAAGCTTTCTTT. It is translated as CASSRPRGEGMNTEAFF.

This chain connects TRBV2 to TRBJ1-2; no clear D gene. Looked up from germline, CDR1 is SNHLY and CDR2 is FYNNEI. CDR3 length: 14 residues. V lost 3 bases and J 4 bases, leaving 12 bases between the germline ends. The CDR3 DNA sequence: TGTGCCAGCAGTGAGGCCTCCGGCGGCTATGGCTACACCTTC. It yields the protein CASSEASGGYGYTF.

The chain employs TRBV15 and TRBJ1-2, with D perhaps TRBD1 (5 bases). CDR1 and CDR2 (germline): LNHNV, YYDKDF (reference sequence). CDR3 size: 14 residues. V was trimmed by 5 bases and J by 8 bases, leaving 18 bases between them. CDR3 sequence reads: CATSPRQTGGGYTF. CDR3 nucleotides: TGTGCCACCAGCCCTCGACAGACTGGGGGGGGCTACACCTTC. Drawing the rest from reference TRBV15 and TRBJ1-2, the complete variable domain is DAMVIQNPRYQVTQFGKPVTLSCSQTLNHNVMYWYQQKSSQAPKLLFHYYDKDFNNEADTPDNFQSRRPNTSFCFLDIRSPGLGDTAMYLCATSPRQTGGGYTFGSGTRLTVV.

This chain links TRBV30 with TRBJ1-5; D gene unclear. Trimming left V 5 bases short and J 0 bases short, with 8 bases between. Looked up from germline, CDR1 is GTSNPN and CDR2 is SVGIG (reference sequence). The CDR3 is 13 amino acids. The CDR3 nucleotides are TGTGCCTGGGCCGAAAATAGCAATCAGCCCCAGCATTTT. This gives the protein CAWAENSNQPQHF.

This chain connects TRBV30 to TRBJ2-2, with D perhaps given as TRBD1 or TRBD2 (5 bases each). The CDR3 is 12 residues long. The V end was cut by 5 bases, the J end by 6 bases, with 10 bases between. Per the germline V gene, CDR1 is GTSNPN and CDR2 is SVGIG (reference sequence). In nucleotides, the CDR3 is TGTGCCTGGGGTTTGGGGGCCGGGGAGCTGTTTTTT. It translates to CAWGLGAGELFF. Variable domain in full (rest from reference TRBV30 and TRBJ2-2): SQTIHQWPATLVQPVGSPLSLECTVEGTSNPNLYWYRQAAGRGLQLLFYSVGIGQISSEVPQNLSASRPQDRQFILSSKKLLLSDSGFYLCAWGLGAGELFFGEGSRLTVL.

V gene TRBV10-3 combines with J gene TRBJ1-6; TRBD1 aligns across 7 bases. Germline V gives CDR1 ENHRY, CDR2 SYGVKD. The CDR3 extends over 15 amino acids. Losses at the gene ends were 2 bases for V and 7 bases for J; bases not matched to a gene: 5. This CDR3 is CAISEEGARNSPLHF. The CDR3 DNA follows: TGTGCCATCAGTGAGGAGGGGGCGCGAAATTCACCCCTCCACTTT.

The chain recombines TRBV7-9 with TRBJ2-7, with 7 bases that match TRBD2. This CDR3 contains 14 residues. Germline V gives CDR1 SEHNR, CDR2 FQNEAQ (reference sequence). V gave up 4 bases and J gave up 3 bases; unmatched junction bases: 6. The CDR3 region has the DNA TGTGCCAGCAGCTCCCGGGAGGCTTTCTACGAGCAGTACTTC. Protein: CASSSREAFYEQYF.

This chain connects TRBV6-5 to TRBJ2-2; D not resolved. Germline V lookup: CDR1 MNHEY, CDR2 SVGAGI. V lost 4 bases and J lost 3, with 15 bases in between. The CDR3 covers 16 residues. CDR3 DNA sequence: TGTGCCAGCAGTTCTAGAAGGGATCACTACACCGGGGAGCTGTTTTTT. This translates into CASSSRRDHYTGELFF.

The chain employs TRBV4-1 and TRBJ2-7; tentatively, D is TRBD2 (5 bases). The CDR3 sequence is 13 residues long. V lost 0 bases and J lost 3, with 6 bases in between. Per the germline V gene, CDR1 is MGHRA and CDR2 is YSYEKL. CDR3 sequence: CASSQDGVYEQYF. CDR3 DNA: TGCGCCAGCAGCCAAGACGGGGTCTACGAGCAGTACTTC.

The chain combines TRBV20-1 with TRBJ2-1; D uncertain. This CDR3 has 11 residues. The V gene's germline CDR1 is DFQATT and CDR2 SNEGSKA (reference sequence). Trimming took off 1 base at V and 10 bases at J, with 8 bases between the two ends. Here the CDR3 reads CSARGTGEQFF. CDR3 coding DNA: TGCAGTGCTAGAGGGACCGGAGAGCAGTTCTTC.

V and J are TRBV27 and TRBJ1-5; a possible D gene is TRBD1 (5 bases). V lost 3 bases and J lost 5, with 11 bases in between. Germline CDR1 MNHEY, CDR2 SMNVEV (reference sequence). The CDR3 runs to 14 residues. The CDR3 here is CASSFGGGYQPQHF. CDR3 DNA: TGTGCCAGCAGTTTCGGTGGGGGTTATCAGCCCCAGCATTTT.

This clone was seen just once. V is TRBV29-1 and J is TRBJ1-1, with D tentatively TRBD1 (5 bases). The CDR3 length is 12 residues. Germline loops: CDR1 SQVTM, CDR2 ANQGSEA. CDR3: CSASGENTEAFF. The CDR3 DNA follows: TGCAGTGCCTCGGGGGAGAACACTGAAGCTTTCTTT.

The DNA for the CDR3 is TGTGCCAGCAGTTACTCGAAGGGCACCGGGGAGCTGTTTTTT. Amino acids: CASSYSKGTGELFF. V and J are TRBV6-5 and TRBJ2-2; D is undetermined. The CDR3 covers 14 residues. Germline V gene data show CDR1 as MNHEY and CDR2 as SVGAGI. The germline V and J ends were trimmed by 0 bases and 4 bases, with 6 bases remaining between them.

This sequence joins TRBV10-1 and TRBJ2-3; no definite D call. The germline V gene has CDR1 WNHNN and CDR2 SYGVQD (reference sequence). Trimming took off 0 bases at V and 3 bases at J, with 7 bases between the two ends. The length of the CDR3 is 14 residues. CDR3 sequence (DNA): TGCGCCAGCAGTGAGTCGTGGGATACAGATACGCAGTATTTT. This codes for CASSESWDTDTQYF.

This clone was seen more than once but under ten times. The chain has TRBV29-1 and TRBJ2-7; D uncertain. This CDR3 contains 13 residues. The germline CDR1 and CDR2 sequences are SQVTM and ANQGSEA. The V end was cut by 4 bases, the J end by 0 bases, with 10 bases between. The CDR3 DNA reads TGCAGCGTTGTCCAAGAGAGCTCCTACGAGCAGTACTTC. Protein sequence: CSVVQESSYEQYF.

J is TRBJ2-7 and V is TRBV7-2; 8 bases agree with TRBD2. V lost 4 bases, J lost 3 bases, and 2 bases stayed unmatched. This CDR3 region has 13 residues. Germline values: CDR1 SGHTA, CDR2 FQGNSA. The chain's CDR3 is CASSSGGVYEQYF. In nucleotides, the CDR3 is TGTGCCAGCAGCTCGGGGGGGGTCTACGAGCAGTACTTC.

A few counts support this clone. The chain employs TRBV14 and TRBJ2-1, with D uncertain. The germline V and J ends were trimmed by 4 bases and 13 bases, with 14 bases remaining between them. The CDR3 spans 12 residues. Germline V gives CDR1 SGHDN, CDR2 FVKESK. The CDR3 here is CASSPDNSLQFF. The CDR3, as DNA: TGTGCCAGCAGCCCCGATAATAGCCTACAGTTCTTC.

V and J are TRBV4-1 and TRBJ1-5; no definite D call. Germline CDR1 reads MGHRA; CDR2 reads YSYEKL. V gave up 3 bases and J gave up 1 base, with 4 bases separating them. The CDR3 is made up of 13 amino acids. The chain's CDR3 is CASSHGSNQPQHF. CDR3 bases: TGCGCCAGCAGCCACGGGAGCAATCAGCCCCAGCATTTT.

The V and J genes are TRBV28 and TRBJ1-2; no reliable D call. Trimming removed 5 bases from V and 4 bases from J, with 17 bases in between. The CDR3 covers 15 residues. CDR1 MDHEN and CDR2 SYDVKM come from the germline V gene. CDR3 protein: CASSPPGGSSYGYTF. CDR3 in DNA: TGTGCCAGCAGTCCTCCCGGAGGCAGCTCCTATGGCTACACCTTC.